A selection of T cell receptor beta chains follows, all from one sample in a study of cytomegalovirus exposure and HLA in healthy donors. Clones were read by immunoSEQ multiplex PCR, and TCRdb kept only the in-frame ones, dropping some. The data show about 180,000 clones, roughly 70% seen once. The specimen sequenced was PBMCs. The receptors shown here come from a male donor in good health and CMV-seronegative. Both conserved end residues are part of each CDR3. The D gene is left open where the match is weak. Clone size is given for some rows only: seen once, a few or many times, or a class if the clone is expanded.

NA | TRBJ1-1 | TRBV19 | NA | CASSIGAEEAFF | TGTGCCAGTAGTATTGGGGCGGAAGAAGCTTTCTTT
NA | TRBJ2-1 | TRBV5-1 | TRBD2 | CASSLEGGRNYNEQFF | TGCGCCAGCAGCTTGGAAGGCGGGAGAAACTACAATGAGCAGTTCTTC
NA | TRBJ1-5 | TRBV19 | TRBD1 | CASSPQTGARQPQHF | TGTGCCAGTAGTCCTCAGACAGGGGCAAGGCAGCCCCAGCATTTT
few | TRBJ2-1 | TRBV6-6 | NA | CASSYSTAAYNEQFF | TGTGCCAGCAGTTACTCTACAGCAGCCTACAATGAGCAGTTCTTC
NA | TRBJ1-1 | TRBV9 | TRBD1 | CASKPPTGGTEAFF | TGTGCCAGCAAACCCCCTACAGGGGGCACTGAAGCTTTCTTT
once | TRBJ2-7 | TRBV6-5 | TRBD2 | CASRLTSASYEQYF | TGTGCCAGCAGGCTTACTAGCGCGTCCTACGAGCAGTACTTC
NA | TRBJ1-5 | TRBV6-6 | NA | CASSYSGGLGQPQHF | TGTGCCAGCAGTTACTCCGGGGGGCTGGGACAGCCCCAGCATTTT
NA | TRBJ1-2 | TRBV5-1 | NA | CASSLFLGTPPTF | TGCGCCAGCAGCTTGTTTCTTGGCACGCCACCCACCTTC
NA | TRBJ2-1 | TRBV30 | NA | CAWGIGGPGGEQFF | TGTGCCTGGGGTATAGGGGGACCGGGGGGTGAGCAGTTCTTC
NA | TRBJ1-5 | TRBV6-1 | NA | CASSESRNQPQHF | TGTGCCAGCAGTGAGTCTCGTAATCAGCCCCAGCATTTT
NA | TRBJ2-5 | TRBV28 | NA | CASSLYGGGHATQYF | TGTGCCAGCAGTTTATATGGGGGGGGGCACGCGACCCAGTACTTC
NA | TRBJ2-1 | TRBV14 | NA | CASSQDSRKVMGRYNEQFF | TGTGCCAGCAGCCAAGACAGCAGGAAGGTTATGGGGCGGTACAATGAGCAGTTCTTC
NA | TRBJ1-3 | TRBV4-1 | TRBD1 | CVSSRTGQAYGNTIYF | TGCGTCAGCAGCAGAACGGGACAGGCTTATGGAAACACCATATATTTT
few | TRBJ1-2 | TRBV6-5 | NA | CASSYSGDYGYTF | TGTGCCAGCAGTTACTCGGGAGACTATGGCTACACCTTC
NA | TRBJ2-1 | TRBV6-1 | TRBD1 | CASSGTGGNEQFF | TGTGCCAGCAGCGGGACAGGGGGCAATGAGCAGTTCTTC
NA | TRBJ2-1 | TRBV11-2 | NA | CASSLGLYSYNEQFF | TGTGCCAGCAGCTTAGGGCTATACAGTTACAATGAGCAGTTCTTC
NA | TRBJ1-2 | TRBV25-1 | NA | CASSKGRAGYTF | TGTGCCAGCAGCAAGGGCAGGGCTGGGTACACCTTC
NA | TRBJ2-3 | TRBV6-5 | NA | CASSLKGRLVDTQYF | TGTGCCAGCAGTCTAAAGGGGAGACTAGTCGATACGCAGTATTTT
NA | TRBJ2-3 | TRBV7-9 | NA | CASRSGLSDTQYF | TGTGCCAGCAGGTCGGGACTTTCAGATACGCAGTATTTT
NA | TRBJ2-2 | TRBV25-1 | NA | CASSPGPGDTGELFF | TGTGCCAGCAGCCCCGGACCAGGGGACACCGGGGAGCTGTTTTTT
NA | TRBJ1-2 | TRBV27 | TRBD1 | CASSLSTGRGRDGYTF | TGTGCCAGCAGTTTATCGACGGGCAGGGGGCGGGATGGCTACACCTTC
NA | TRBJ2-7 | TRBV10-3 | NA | CAISDTSEQYF | TGTGCCATCAGTGACACGAGCGAGCAGTACTTC
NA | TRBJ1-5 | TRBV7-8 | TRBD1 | CASSFTGATGYSNQPQHF | TGTGCCAGCAGCTTTACAGGGGCTACCGGGTATAGCAATCAGCCCCAGCATTTT
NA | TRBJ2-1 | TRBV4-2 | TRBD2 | CASSQDPPAGGNEQFF | TGTGCCAGCAGCCAAGACCCCCCAGCGGGGGGCAATGAGCAGTTCTTC
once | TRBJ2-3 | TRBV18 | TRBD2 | CASSPASGSYWDTQYF | TGTGCCAGCTCACCCGCCAGCGGGAGTTATTGGGATACGCAGTATTTT
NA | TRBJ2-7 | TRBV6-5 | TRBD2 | CASSLSGRAIYEQYF | TGTGCCAGCAGTCTTAGCGGGAGGGCCATCTACGAGCAGTACTTC
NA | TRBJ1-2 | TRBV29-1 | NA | CSVEERGAPNGYTF | TGCAGCGTTGAAGAACGGGGGGCCCCCAATGGCTACACCTTC
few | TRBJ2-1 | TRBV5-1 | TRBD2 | CASSPTSGSSYNEQFF | TGCGCCAGCAGCCCGACTAGCGGGAGCTCCTACAATGAGCAGTTCTTC
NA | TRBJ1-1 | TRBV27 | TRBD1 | CASSLMQGGTEAFF | TGTGCCAGCAGTTTAATGCAGGGGGGCACTGAAGCTTTCTTT
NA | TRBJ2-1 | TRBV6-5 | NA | CASSYSSLALNNEQFF | TGTGCCAGCAGTTACTCTTCCCTAGCGTTGAACAATGAGCAGTTCTTC
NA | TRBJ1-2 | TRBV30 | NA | CAWSVHRDGYTF | TGTGCCTGGAGTGTGCACAGGGACGGCTACACCTTC
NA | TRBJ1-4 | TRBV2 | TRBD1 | CASGTENNEKLFF | TGTGCCAGCGGGACAGAAAATAATGAAAAACTGTTTTTT